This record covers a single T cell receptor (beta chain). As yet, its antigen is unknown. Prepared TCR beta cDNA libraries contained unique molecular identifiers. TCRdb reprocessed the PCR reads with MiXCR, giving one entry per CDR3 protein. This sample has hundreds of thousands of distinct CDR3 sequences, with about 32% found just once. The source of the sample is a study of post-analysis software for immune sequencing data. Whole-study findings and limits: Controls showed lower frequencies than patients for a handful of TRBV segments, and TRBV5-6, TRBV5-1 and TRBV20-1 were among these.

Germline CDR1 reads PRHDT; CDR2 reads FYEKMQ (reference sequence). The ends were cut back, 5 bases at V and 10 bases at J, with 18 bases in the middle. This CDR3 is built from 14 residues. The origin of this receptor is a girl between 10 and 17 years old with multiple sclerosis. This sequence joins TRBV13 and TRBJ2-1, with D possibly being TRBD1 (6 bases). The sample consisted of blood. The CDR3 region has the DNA TGTGCCAGCAGCCGCCTCAGGGGCTCACGCGAGCAGTTCTTC. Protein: CASSRLRGSREQFF.